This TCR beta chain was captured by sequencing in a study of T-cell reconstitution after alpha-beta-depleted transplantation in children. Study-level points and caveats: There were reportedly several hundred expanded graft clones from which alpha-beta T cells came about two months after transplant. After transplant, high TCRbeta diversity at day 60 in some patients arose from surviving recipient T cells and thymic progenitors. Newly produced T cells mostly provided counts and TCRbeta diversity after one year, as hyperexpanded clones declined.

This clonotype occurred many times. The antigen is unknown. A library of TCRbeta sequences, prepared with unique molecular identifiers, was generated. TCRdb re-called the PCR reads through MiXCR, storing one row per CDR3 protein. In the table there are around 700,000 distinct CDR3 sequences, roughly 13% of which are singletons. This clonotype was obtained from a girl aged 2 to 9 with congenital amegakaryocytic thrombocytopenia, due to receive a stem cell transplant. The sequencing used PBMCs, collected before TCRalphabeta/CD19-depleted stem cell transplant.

As DNA, the CDR3 is TGCGCCAGCAGCCAATCTACTTCAGGGAGGTTCGGTTTCTTT. It codes for CASSQSTSGRFGFF. The chain is built from TRBV4-1 and TRBJ1-1, with D possibly TRBD1 on 5 matching bases. The CDR3 spans 14 residues. V gave up 2 bases and J gave up 13 bases, with 20 bases separating them. CDR1 is MGHRA, CDR2 YSYEKL, per germline.